This T cell receptor (beta chain) was observed in a study of PD-L1 blockade in urothelial cancer. Study-wide context: Dosed intravenously at 1,200 mg every 3 weeks, atezolizumab was initiated by patients around 2014. Males with urothelial cancer arising in the bladder constituted about 90% of the roughly 30 patients. Findings and caveats of the study: Below-median pretreatment blood TCR clonality was associated with improved progression-free and overall survival.

Profiled with immunoSEQ multiplex PCR; TCRdb holds only in-frame clones, not every one. Of around 100,000 clones listed, about nine tenths were seen once; the top ten hold 2%. With 7 bases clipped from V and 6 bases from J, the junction kept 5 bases outside the gene matches. The CDR3 is 13 residues long. CDR1 is SGHDT, CDR2 YYEEEE, per germline. The time point here: pretreatment peripheral blood. Each individual provided 1 to 8 samples (taken pretreatment and on-treatment). As concerns this clone: Antigen: not known.

The source of this sequence is a man in his 60s with urothelial cancer. This rearrangement joins TRBV5-6 to TRBJ2-7; 12 bases fit TRBD1. The sequenced sample was PBMCs, obtained around atezolizumab (anti-PD-L1) treatment. CDR3 region: CASLRDRGREQYF. In DNA, the CDR3 is TGTGCCAGCCTCCGGGACAGGGGGCGCGAGCAGTACTTC. The complete variable domain, with remaining parts taken from reference TRBV5-6 and TRBJ2-7, reads DAGVTQSPTHLIKTRGQQVTLRCSPKSGHDTVSWYQQALGQGPQFIFQYYEEEERQRGNFPDRFSGHQFPNYSSELNVNALLLGDSALYLCASLRDRGREQYFGPGTRLTVT.